The 12 T cell receptor beta chains in this list originate from one sample, sequenced in a study of T-cell reconstitution after alpha-beta-depleted transplantation in children. The authors prepared the TCRbeta library with unique molecular identifiers. TCRdb analysed the PCR reads with MiXCR anew, one entry per CDR3 protein. The table has some 830,000 distinct CDR3 sequences, around 15% seen once. The material sequenced was PBMCs, mostly from graft donor cells, taken 360 days after TCRalphabeta/CD19-depleted stem cell transplant. The receptors derive from a male patient younger than 18 who had a stem cell transplant for acute lymphoblastic leukemia, so the T cells may come from the graft donor.

V usage is TRBV5-1 and J usage is TRBJ2-5; D gene ambiguous. V was clipped by 1 base and J by 3 bases, with 16 bases between them. Germline V gene data show CDR1 as SGHRS and CDR2 as YFSETQ. The CDR3 has 16 amino acids. The CDR3 sequence is CASSLLAFFGKETQYF. DNA for the CDR3: TGCGCCAGCAGCTTGTTGGCCTTTTTTGGGAAAGAGACCCAGTACTTC.

This clonotype occurred many times. V and J are TRBV29-1 and TRBJ2-2, with D maybe TRBD1 (6 bases). Trimming cost V 4 bases and J 7 bases, with 16 bases left between them. The CDR3 sequence is 14 residues long. Germline V gene lookup returns CDR1 SQVTM and CDR2 ANQGSEA. The CDR3 here is CSVGNRAAIGELFF. For the CDR3, the DNA is TGCAGCGTTGGCAACAGGGCGGCGATCGGGGAGCTGTTTTTT.

J is TRBJ2-3 and V is TRBV10-2; D is possibly TRBD2 (6 bases). Germline-derived CDR1 and CDR2 are WSHSY and SAAADI. Trimming pared 0 bases from V and 5 bases from J, leaving 18 bases between. This CDR3 has 17 residues. In nucleotides, the CDR3 is TGCGCCAGCAGTGAGTCGACTAGTCGGGGTGAACGAGATACGCAGTATTTT. Residues: CASSESTSRGERDTQYF.

This clonotype has only a few counts. The rearrangement uses TRBV4-1 and TRBJ2-3; maybe TRBD1 (6 bases). CDR1 MGHRA and CDR2 YSYEKL come from the germline V gene. This CDR3 is built from 14 residues. V shed 4 bases and J shed 11 bases, with 19 bases lying between them. DNA of the CDR3: TGCGCCAGCAGCCCGACAGGCGACTTTCTCGAGCAGTATTTT. Its protein product is CASSPTGDFLEQYF.

This chain joins TRBV29-1 and TRBJ1-4; 7 nucleotides agree with TRBD1. From germline, CDR1 is SQVTM and CDR2 ANQGSEA. The CDR3 runs 14 residues. V dropped 7 bases and J dropped 4; count of bases not matched to a gene: 9. The CDR3 sequence is CSASPGQYNEKLFF. The CDR3 nucleotides are TGCAGCGCCAGCCCGGGACAGTATAATGAAAAACTGTTTTTT.

CDR3 loop: CASSLLGHGMKAKNIQYF. CDR3 in DNA: TGTGCCAGCAGCTTGCTTGGTCACGGGATGAAGGCCAAAAACATTCAGTACTTC. V usage is TRBV5-6 and J usage is TRBJ2-4, with a tentative D call TRBD2 (5 bases). CDR1 and CDR2 (germline): SGHDT, YYEEEE. V gave up 1 base and J gave up 1 base, with 18 bases separating them. This CDR3 has 18 amino acids. Full variable domain (missing parts from reference TRBV5-6 and TRBJ2-4): DAGVTQSPTHLIKTRGQQVTLRCSPKSGHDTVSWYQQALGQGPQFIFQYYEEEERQRGNFPDRFSGHQFPNYSSELNVNALLLGDSALYLCASSLLGHGMKAKNIQYFGAGTRLSVL.

This clonotype has just a few counts. J is TRBJ2-1 and V is TRBV12-3 or TRBV12-4; 7 bases match TRBD2. CDR3 length equals 17 residues. Trimming removed 5 bases from V and 4 bases from J; junction bases left unmatched: 14. CDR3 protein: CASSPRLRQRDYNEQFF. CDR3 DNA sequence: TGTGCCAGCAGTCCCCGACTGAGGCAGCGGGATTACAATGAGCAGTTCTTC.

This clonotype came up a few times. This chain joins TRBV7-8 and TRBJ2-4; a possible D gene is TRBD1 (5 bases). Trimming stripped 0 bases from V and 8 bases from J, with 17 bases between. Germline assignment: CDR1 SGHVS and CDR2 FQNEAQ. This CDR3 is 16 amino acids long. The CDR3 sequence is CASSLAVSAGNHIQYF. CDR3 DNA sequence: TGTGCCAGCAGCTTAGCGGTGTCCGCAGGGAACCACATTCAGTACTTC.

Only a few counts were recorded for this clonotype. The chain has TRBV12-3 or TRBV12-4 and TRBJ2-5; D remains unclear. V was cut by 6 bases and J by 6 bases, with 14 bases left in between. This CDR3 contains 13 residues. The CDR3 loop reads CASSPLDTKTQYF. CDR3 nucleotide sequence: TGTGCCAGCAGCCCTCTAGATACGAAGACCCAGTACTTC.

This clonotype was found many times. V gene TRBV5-1 combines with J gene TRBJ2-1; 9 bases fit TRBD2. Per the germline V gene, CDR1 is SGHRS and CDR2 is YFSETQ. With V trimmed by 2 bases and J by 3 bases, 3 bases remained unmatched. The CDR3 runs 15 residues. The CDR3 loop reads CASSFSGGGYNEQFF. The CDR3 DNA sequence: TGCGCCAGCAGCTTTAGCGGGGGAGGCTACAATGAGCAGTTCTTC.

The CDR3 coding sequence is TGTGCCACCAGTGATTTTTCTTCGGGGGAGGACTACACAGATACGCAGTATTTT. Protein: CATSDFSSGEDYTDTQYF. J is TRBJ2-3 and V is TRBV24-1; D is perhaps TRBD2 (6 bases). The CDR3 consists of 18 residues. V lost 1 base and J lost 2, with 18 bases in between. Looked up from germline, CDR1 is KGHDR and CDR2 is SFDVKD.

This clonotype was counted a few times. The chain combines TRBV3-1 with TRBJ2-2; 13 bases fit TRBD2. This CDR3 comprises 18 residues. With V trimmed by 1 base and J by 7 bases, 9 bases remained unmatched. Germline CDR1 LGHDT, CDR2 YNNKEL (reference sequence). CDR3 DNA sequence: TGTGCCAGCAGCCAAGGACCTGGGACTAGCGGGATTGTCGGGGAGCTGTTTTTT. Translation gives CASSQGPGTSGIVGELFF.